One TCR beta chain is described in this entry. The entry originates in a study of tumor-infiltrating lymphocytes in oesophageal squamous cell carcinoma. MiXCR, applied by TCRdb to the PCR reads, yields one record per CDR3 protein. In the table there are about 10,000 distinct CDR3 sequences, under 70% of which are singletons. There are 13 residues in the CDR3. CDR1 MNHEY and CDR2 SMNVEV come from the germline V gene (reference sequence). The sequencing sample was made of esophageal tumor tissue. The TCR comes from a female donor with esophageal squamous cell carcinoma. The chain combines TRBV27 with TRBJ2-3; no clear D gene. The J call may be incorrect, as the DNA end agrees better with TRBJ2-7. The CDR3 DNA reads as TGTGCCAGTTCGCCGGGCCCATTAGGGGAGCAGTACTTC. This translates into CASSPGPLGEQYF.